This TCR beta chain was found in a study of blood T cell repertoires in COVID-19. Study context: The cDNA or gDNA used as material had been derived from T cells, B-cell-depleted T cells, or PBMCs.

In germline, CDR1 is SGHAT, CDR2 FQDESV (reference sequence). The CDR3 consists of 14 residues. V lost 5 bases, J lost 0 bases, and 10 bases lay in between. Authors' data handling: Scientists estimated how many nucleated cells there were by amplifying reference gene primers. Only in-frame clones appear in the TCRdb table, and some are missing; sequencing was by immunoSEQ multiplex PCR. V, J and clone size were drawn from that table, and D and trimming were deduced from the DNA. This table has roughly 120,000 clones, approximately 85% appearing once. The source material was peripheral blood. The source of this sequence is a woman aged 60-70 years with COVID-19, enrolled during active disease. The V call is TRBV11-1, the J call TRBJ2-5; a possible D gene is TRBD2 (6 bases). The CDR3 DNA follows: TGTGCCAGCAGCCATAGGAGGGACCAAGAGACCCAGTACTTC. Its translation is CASSHRRDQETQYF.